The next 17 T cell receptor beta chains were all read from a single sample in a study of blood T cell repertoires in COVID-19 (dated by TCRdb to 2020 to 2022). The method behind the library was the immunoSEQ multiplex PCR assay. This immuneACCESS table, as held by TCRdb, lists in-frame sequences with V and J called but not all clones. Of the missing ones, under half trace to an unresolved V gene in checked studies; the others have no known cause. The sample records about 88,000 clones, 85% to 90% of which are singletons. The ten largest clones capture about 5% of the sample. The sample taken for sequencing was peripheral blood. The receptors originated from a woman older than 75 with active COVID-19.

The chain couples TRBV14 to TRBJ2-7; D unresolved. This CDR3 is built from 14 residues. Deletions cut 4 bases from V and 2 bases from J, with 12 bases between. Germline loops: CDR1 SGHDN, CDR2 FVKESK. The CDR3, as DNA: TGTGCCAGCAGCCGAAGACGAGGAGCCTACGAGCAGTACTTC. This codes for CASSRRRGAYEQYF.

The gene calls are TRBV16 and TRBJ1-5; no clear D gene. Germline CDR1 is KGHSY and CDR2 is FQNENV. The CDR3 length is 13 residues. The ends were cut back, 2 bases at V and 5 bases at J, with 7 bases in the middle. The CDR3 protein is CASSQIADQPQHF. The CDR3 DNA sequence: TGTGCCAGCAGCCAAATCGCGGATCAGCCCCAGCATTTT.

The CDR3 sequence: CASSQSLTGTQYF. CDR3 coding DNA: TGCGCCAGCAGCCAGTCTTTAACCGGGACACAGTACTTC. The genes are TRBV4-3 and TRBJ2-4; tentative D call: TRBD1 (6 bases). Germline assignment: CDR1 LGHNA and CDR2 YSLEER. The V end lost 3 bases, the J end lost 13 bases, and 16 bases lay between the germline ends. The CDR3 is 13 residues long.

CDR3 bases: TGTGCCAGTCAGCCCAGGGGGAGCGGCACTGAAGCTTTCTTT. Its translation: CASQPRGSGTEAFF. The V gene is TRBV5-8, the J gene TRBJ1-1; 7 nucleotides line up with TRBD1. The CDR3 is 14 amino acids. With 8 bases clipped from V and 4 bases from J, the junction kept 11 bases outside the gene matches. Germline V gene sequence: CDR1 SGHTS, CDR2 YDEGEE.

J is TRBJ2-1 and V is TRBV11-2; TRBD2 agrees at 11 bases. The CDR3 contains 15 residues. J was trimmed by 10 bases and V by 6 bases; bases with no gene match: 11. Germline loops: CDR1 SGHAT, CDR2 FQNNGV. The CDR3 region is CASRHMGLADREQFF. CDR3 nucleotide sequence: TGTGCCAGCAGGCATATGGGACTAGCGGACCGGGAGCAGTTCTTC.

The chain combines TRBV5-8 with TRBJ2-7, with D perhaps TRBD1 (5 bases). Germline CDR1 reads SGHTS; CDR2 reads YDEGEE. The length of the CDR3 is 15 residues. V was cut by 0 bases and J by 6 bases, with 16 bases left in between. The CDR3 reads CASSLGQLRSREQYF. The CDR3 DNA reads TGTGCCAGCAGCTTGGGACAGTTAAGGTCCCGCGAGCAGTACTTC. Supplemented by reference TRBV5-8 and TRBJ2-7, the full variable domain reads EAGVTQSPTHLIKTRGQQATLRCSPISGHTSVYWYQQALGLGLQFLLWYDEGEERNRGNFPPRFSGRQFPNYSSELNVNALELEDSALYLCASSLGQLRSREQYFGPGTRLTVT.

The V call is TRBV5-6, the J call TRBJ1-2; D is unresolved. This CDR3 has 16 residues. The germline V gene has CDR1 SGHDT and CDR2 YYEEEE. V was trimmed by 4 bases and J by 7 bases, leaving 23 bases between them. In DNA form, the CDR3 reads TGTGCCAGCAGCATATCTCGCTCTTTTACTGTTCCTGGCTACACCTTC. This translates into CASSISRSFTVPGYTF.

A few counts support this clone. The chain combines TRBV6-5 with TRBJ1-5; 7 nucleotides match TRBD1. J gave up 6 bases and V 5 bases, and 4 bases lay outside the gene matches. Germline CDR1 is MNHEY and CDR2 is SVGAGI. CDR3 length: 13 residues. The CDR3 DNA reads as TGTGCCAGCAGTCGACAGGGCGGTCAGCCCCAGCATTTT. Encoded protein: CASSRQGGQPQHF.

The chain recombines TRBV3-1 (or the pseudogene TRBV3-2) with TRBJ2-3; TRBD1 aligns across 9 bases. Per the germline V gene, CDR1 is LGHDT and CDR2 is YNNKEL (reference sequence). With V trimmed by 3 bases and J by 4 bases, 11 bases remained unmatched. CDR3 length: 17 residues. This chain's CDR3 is CASSHGPGQGFADTQYF. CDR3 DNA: TGTGCCAGCAGCCATGGACCGGGACAGGGATTCGCAGATACGCAGTATTTT.

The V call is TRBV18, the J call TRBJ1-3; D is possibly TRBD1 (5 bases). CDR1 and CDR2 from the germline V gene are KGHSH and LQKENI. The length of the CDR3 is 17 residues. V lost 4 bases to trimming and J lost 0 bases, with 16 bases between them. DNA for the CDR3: TGTGCCAGCTCACGGAACCCCCCCAGGGCCTCTGGAAACACCATATATTTT. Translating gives CASSRNPPRASGNTIYF.

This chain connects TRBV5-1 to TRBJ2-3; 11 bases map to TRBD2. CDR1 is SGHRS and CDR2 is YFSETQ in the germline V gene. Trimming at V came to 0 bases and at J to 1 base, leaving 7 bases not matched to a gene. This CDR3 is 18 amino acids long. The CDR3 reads CASSLDLAGGVRTDTQYF. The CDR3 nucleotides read TGCGCCAGCAGCTTGGACCTAGCGGGAGGAGTGCGCACAGATACGCAGTATTTT.

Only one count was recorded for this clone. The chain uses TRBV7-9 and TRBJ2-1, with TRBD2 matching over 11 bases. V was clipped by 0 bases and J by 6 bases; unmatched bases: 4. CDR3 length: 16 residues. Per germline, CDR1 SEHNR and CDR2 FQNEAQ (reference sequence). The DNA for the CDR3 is TGTGCCAGCAGCTTAGCGCTAGCGGGAGGCGTCAATGAGCAGTTCTTC. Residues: CASSLALAGGVNEQFF.

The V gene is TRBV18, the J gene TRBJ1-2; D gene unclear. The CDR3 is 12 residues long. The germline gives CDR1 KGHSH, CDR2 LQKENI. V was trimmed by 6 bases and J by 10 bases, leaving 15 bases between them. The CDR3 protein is CASSEAGSYYTF. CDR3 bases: TGTGCCAGCTCGGAAGCGGGCAGTTACTACACCTTC.

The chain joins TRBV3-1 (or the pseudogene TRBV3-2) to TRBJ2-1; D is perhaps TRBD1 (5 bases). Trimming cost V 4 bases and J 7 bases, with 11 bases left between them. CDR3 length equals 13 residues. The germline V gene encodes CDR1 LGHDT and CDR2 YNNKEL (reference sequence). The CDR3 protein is CASSPRGTNEQFF. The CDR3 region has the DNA TGTGCCAGCAGCCCAAGGGGTACAAATGAGCAGTTCTTC.

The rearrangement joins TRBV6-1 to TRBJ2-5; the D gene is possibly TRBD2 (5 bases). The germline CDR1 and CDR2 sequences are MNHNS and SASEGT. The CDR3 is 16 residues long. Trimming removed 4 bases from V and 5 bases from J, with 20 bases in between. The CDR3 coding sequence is TGTGCCAGCAGTGGGGTTCTGACGGGAAGAGGGGAGACCCAGTACTTC. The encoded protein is CASSGVLTGRGETQYF.

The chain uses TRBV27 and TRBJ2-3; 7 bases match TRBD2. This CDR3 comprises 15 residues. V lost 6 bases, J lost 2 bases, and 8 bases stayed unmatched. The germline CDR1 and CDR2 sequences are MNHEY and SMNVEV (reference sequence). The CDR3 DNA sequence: TGTGCCAGCAGACTAAGCGGGGCGAACACAGATACGCAGTATTTT. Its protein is CASRLSGANTDTQYF.

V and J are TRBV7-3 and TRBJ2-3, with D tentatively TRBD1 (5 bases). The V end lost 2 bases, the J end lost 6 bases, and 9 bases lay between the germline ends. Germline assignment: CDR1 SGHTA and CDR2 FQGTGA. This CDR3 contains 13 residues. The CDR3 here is CASSLGAWDTQYF. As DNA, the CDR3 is TGTGCCAGCAGCTTAGGGGCCTGGGATACGCAGTATTTT.